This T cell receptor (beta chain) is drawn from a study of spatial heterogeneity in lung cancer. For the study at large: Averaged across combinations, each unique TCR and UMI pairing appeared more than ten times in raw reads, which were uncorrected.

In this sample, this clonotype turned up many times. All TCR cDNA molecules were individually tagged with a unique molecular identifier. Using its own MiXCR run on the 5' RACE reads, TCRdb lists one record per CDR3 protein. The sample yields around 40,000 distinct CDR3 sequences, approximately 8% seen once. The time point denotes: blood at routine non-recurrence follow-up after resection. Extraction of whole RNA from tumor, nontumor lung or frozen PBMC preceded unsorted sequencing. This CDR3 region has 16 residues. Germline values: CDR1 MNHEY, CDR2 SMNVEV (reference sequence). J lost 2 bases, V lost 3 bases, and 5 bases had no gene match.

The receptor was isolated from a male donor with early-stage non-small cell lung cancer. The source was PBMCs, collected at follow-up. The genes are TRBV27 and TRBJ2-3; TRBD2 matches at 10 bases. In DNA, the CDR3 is TGTGCCAGCAGTTTGCTAGCGGGGGCAACCACAGATACGCAGTATTTT. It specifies CASSLLAGATTDTQYF.